This TCR beta chain emerged from a study of OX40 agonist ivuxolimab in advanced cancers. Study results and limitations: Clonal expansion by week 6 occurred in CD4+ and CD8+ blood T cells (at 0.1 to 3.0 mg/kg).

The germline V gene encodes CDR1 LNHDA and CDR2 SQIVND (reference sequence). The length of the CDR3 is 12 residues. The germline V and J ends were trimmed by 6 bases and 8 bases, with 10 bases remaining between them. Sequencing was performed with immunoSEQ multiplex PCR; in TCRdb, only in-frame clones are kept and a portion is missing. Here the sample spans more than 65,000 clones, around 78% being singletons. Concerning this clone: Its specificity is unknown.

This chain joins TRBV19 and TRBJ1-4, with a possible D match to TRBD1 (6 bases). The sample here was CD4+ or CD8+ T cells sorted from blood, taken in a trial of the OX40 agonist ivuxolimab. The TCR was taken from an adult with an advanced solid tumor such as melanoma, head and neck, liver or kidney cancer. The CDR3 nucleotides read TGTGCCAGTAGGGGGGCCGGGGAAAAACTGTTTTTT. It yields the protein CASRGAGEKLFF. The full variable domain, in which reference TRBV19 and TRBJ1-4 provide the parts outside the CDR3, is DGGITQSPKYLFRKEGQNVTLSCEQNLNHDAMYWYRQDPGQGLRLIYYSQIVNDFQKGDIAEGYSVSREKKESFPLTVTSAQKNPTAFYLCASRGAGEKLFFGSGTQLSVL.